This entry lists 8 T cell receptor beta chains sequenced from one sample in a study of T-cell reconstitution after alpha-beta-depleted transplantation in children. The TCRbeta library was prepared with unique molecular identifiers. MiXCR, applied by TCRdb to the PCR reads, yields one record per CDR3 protein. The table includes about 300,000 distinct CDR3 sequences, 10% detected once. The material was PBMCs, obtained before TCRalphabeta/CD19-depleted stem cell transplant. The receptor set was obtained from a boy younger than two with acute myeloid leukemia, due to receive a stem cell transplant.

This clonotype was found many times. This sequence joins TRBV5-8 and TRBJ2-6; a possible D gene is TRBD1 (6 bases). The CDR3 is 14 amino acids. The V end was cut by 4 bases, the J end by 3 bases, with 8 bases between. Germline V gene data show CDR1 as SGHTS and CDR2 as YDEGEE. The CDR3 nucleotides read TGTGCCAGCAGCGGGGGCGTTGGGGCCAACGTCCTGACTTTC. Amino acid sequence: CASSGGVGANVLTF.

This clonotype was seen repeatedly, ten times or more. This chain joins TRBV29-1 and TRBJ1-2; no clear D gene. V was clipped by 2 bases and J by 2 bases, with 12 bases between them. The length of the CDR3 is 14 residues. Per germline, CDR1 SQVTM and CDR2 ANQGSEA. The CDR3, as DNA: TGCAGCGTTGAACCCCGACGGAACAACTATGGCTACACCTTC. Amino acids: CSVEPRRNNYGYTF.

The CDR3 DNA reads as TGTGCCAGCAGTTCGGGAGGACGGGACACTGAAGCTTTCTTT. This gives the protein CASSSGGRDTEAFF. The chain carries TRBV12-3 or TRBV12-4 and TRBJ1-1, with no clear D. V was trimmed by 4 bases and J by 3 bases, leaving 12 bases between them. The CDR3 is made up of 14 amino acids.

In its sample, this clonotype was seen a few times. The V gene is TRBV27, the J gene TRBJ2-7; TRBD1 matches 11 bases. V shed 5 bases, J shed 1 base, and the junction held 16 bases outside the gene matches. Looked up from germline, CDR1 is MNHEY and CDR2 is SMNVEV (reference sequence). The CDR3 sequence is 19 residues long. The CDR3 sequence is CASSPPGQGVGTYSYEQYF. CDR3 sequence (DNA): TGTGCCAGCAGTCCTCCGGGACAGGGGGTCGGGACGTATTCCTACGAGCAGTACTTC.

This clonotype was counted only a few times. CDR3 DNA sequence: TGTGCCAGCAAGACCGACAGGGAGACTTTCTACGAGCAGTACTTC. Amino acids: CASKTDRETFYEQYF. The chain joins TRBV6-1 to TRBJ2-7; 7 positions match TRBD1. Germline assignment: CDR1 MNHNS and CDR2 SASEGT. V lost 7 bases to trimming and J lost 3 bases; unmatched junction nucleotides: 12. This CDR3 region has 15 residues.

Many counts were recorded for this clonotype. CDR3 sequence (DNA): TGCAGTGCTCTCTCGGGCGACTACGAGCAGTACTTC. Amino acids: CSALSGDYEQYF. The V gene is TRBV20-1, the J gene TRBJ2-7; no definite D call. The CDR3 is 12 residues long. Trimming took 5 bases from V and 3 from J, leaving 11 bases between them. The germline V gene has CDR1 DFQATT and CDR2 SNEGSKA (reference sequence).

This clonotype was observed at least ten times. The chain joins TRBV5-1 to TRBJ2-1; D uncertain. The germline V and J ends were trimmed by 1 base and 7 bases, with 6 bases remaining between them. CDR1 is SGHRS and CDR2 is YFSETQ in the germline V gene. This CDR3 region has 12 residues. The CDR3 protein is CASSLPRNEQFF. The CDR3 region has the DNA TGCGCCAGCAGCTTGCCAAGGAATGAGCAGTTCTTC.

In this sample, this clonotype turned up many times. V and J are TRBV28 and TRBJ1-1, with a possible D match to TRBD1 (6 bases). This CDR3 has 17 residues. The V and J ends lost 4 bases and 0 bases respectively, with 18 bases between them. Germline CDR1 MDHEN, CDR2 SYDVKM. The CDR3, as DNA: TGTGCCAGCAGTTCCTACTGGGACACGGGCATGAACACTGAAGCTTTCTTT. It translates to CASSSYWDTGMNTEAFF.